The 15 T cell receptor beta chains below come from one sample, sequenced in a study of CD8+ T cells in alopecia areata. Treatment here: oral pan-JAK inhibitor, 5-10 mg twice daily. Alopecia areata patients provided lesional scalp punch biopsies and peripheral blood. In each case, RNA was isolated and then reverse transcribed into cDNA as the sequencing template. The table came from immunoSEQ multiplex PCR; TCRdb's copy has only in-frame clones and leaves some out. The table records some 19,000 clones, about 60% of them present only once. The sequences come from skin, collected at week 4, from a patient treated with tofacitinib. The receptor set was obtained from a human donor with alopecia areata.

The genes are TRBV28 and TRBJ1-5; tentative D call: TRBD1 (6 bases). In germline, CDR1 is MDHEN, CDR2 SYDVKM. Trimming removed 6 bases at V and 2 bases at J, with 14 bases between. This CDR3 has 15 amino acids. The CDR3 here is CASSGNRVGNQPQHF. DNA of the CDR3: TGTGCCAGCAGCGGGAACAGGGTTGGCAATCAGCCCCAGCATTTT.

This clone has only a few counts. The chain is built from TRBV4-1 and TRBJ2-1; 10 bases agree with TRBD2. The ends lost 2 bases at V and 8 bases at J; junction bases unmatched: 24. Germline-derived CDR1 and CDR2 are MGHRA and YSYEKL. The CDR3 sequence is 21 residues long. The CDR3 nucleotides read TGCGCCAGCAGCCAATTTTCCGTTCCTGGCCCAAGTCTAGCGGGGGTCGATGAGCAGTTCTTC. Translation gives CASSQFSVPGPSLAGVDEQFF.

There are a few counts of this clone. This chain connects TRBV6-5 to TRBJ2-3; the D is unclear. Per germline, CDR1 MNHEY and CDR2 SVGAGI. Trimming removed 5 bases from V and 2 bases from J, with 5 bases in between. This CDR3 comprises 12 residues. For the CDR3, the DNA is TGTGCCAGCAGTCCTCACACAGATACGCAGTATTTT. Translated: CASSPHTDTQYF.

This clone was found once. The sample holds other DNA sequences that translate to the same CDR3. The chain employs TRBV5-1 and TRBJ1-4; no reliable D call. The germline V and J ends were trimmed by 2 bases and 7 bases, with 18 bases remaining between them. Germline-derived CDR1 and CDR2 are SGHRS and YFSETQ. The CDR3 contains 16 residues. CDR3 in DNA: TGCGCCAGCAGCTTCAGCTTCACAAGAGAGTTTGAAAAACTGTTTTTT. As protein: CASSFSFTREFEKLFF.

The gene calls are TRBV5-1 and TRBJ1-1; 8 bases agree with TRBD1. Germline loops: CDR1 SGHRS, CDR2 YFSETQ. The CDR3 extends over 15 amino acids. V was pared by 2 bases and J by 2 bases, with 5 bases of the junction left unmatched. CDR3 region: CASSFSGTGNTEAFF. The CDR3 region has the DNA TGCGCCAGCAGCTTTTCCGGGACAGGCAACACTGAAGCTTTCTTT. Together with reference TRBV5-1 and TRBJ1-1, the CDR3 gives the full variable domain: KAGVTQTPRYLIKTRGQQVTLSCSPISGHRSVSWYQQTPGQGLQFLFEYFSETQRNKGNFPGRFSGRQFSNSRSEMNVSTLELGDSALYLCASSFSGTGNTEAFFGQGTRLTVV.

V is TRBV7-8 and J is TRBJ1-4; the match to TRBD1 covers 8 bases. V shed 1 base and J 14 bases; nucleotides not matched to a gene: 3. The germline CDR1 and CDR2 sequences are SGHVS and FQNEAQ. The CDR3 is 12 amino acids. This CDR3 is CASSLGTGGLFF. In DNA, the CDR3 is TGTGCCAGCAGCTTAGGCACAGGGGGTCTGTTTTTT.

The rearrangement joins TRBV30 to TRBJ1-6, with TRBD1 identical over 11 bases. The CDR3 consists of 16 residues. Per germline, CDR1 GTSNPN and CDR2 SVGIG (reference sequence). V shed 2 bases, J shed 7 bases, and the junction held 7 bases outside the gene matches. Written as DNA, the CDR3 is TGTGCCTGGAGTTTAGGACAGGGGGCAGAGAATTCACCCCTCCACTTT. This codes for CAWSLGQGAENSPLHF.

V gene TRBV6-5 combines with J gene TRBJ1-2; 7 bases are a match to TRBD1. The V gene end was trimmed by 7 bases and the J gene end by 5 bases; junction bases not matched to a gene: 7. CDR1 MNHEY and CDR2 SVGAGI come from the germline V gene. The CDR3 has 13 residues. The CDR3 is CASTLTRGYGYTF. As DNA, the CDR3 is TGTGCCAGCACCCTAACCAGGGGGTATGGCTACACCTTC.

This clone was recorded only once. This rearrangement joins TRBV5-4 to TRBJ1-6; D is uncertain. Trimming cost V 3 bases and J 4 bases, with 8 bases left between them. Germline assignment: CDR1 SGHNT and CDR2 YYREEE (reference sequence). The CDR3 extends over 14 amino acids. The CDR3 coding sequence is TGTGCCAGCAGCTCCCCTCCTTATAATTCACCCCTCCACTTT. Protein sequence: CASSSPPYNSPLHF.

The chain couples TRBV5-1 to TRBJ1-4; no clear D. Germline V CDR1 and CDR2: SGHRS, YFSETQ. V gave up 0 bases and J gave up 5 bases, with 11 bases separating them. The length of the CDR3 is 15 residues. The CDR3 here is CASSLGDGPNEKLFF. DNA for the CDR3: TGCGCCAGCAGCTTGGGTGACGGCCCAAATGAAAAACTGTTTTTT.

In its sample, this clone was seen once. The chain employs TRBV2 and TRBJ2-2; D uncertain. CDR1 SNHLY and CDR2 FYNNEI come from the germline V gene. The CDR3 totals 16 residues. V shed 1 base and J shed 5 bases, with 14 bases lying between them. CDR3 nucleotides: TGTGCCAGCAGTGAAGGCCCCCCCGGATTAACCGGGGAGCTGTTTTTT. Amino acid sequence: CASSEGPPGLTGELFF.

There are a few counts of this clone. V and J are TRBV6-5 and TRBJ2-5; no definite D call. The J call could be wrong; TRBJ2-7 is a better fit for the DNA end. Germline-derived CDR1 and CDR2 are MNHEY and SVGAGI. This CDR3 is 13 amino acids long. CDR3 region: CASSPRPSYEQYF. The CDR3 DNA reads as TGTGCCAGCAGTCCCCGGCCCTCCTACGAGCAGTACTTC.

The chain employs TRBV9 and TRBJ2-7, with 8 bases identical to TRBD2. The CDR3 is 15 amino acids. After removal of 4 bases from V and 6 bases from J, the junction contained 12 bases not matched to a gene. Germline V CDR1 and CDR2: SGDLS, YYNGEE. This CDR3 is CASSPGRAGRFEQYF. The DNA of the CDR3 is TGTGCCAGCAGCCCCGGGAGGGCGGGAAGGTTCGAGCAGTACTTC. Supplemented by reference TRBV9 and TRBJ2-7, the full variable domain reads DSGVTQTPKHLITATGQRVTLRCSPRSGDLSVYWYQQSLDQGLQFLIQYYNGEERAKGNILERFSAQQFPDLHSELNLSSLELGDSALYFCASSPGRAGRFEQYFGPGTRLTVT.

This chain joins TRBV6-6 and TRBJ1-4; D possibly corresponds to TRBD1 (5 bases). The V and J ends lost 8 bases and 5 bases respectively, with 9 bases between them. The CDR3 consists of 12 residues. CDR1 is MNHNY and CDR2 is SVGAGI in the germline V gene (reference sequence). In DNA form, the CDR3 reads TGTGCCAGCGGGGGAGCAAATGAAAAACTGTTTTTT. Translated: CASGGANEKLFF.

The V and J genes are TRBV5-1 and TRBJ2-7, with 10 bases aligning to TRBD2. The CDR3 sequence is 14 residues long. V lost 4 bases to trimming and J lost 3 bases; unmatched junction nucleotides: 4. Germline CDR1 SGHRS, CDR2 YFSETQ. The CDR3 protein is CASSATSGLYEQYF. The DNA of the CDR3 is TGCGCCAGCAGCGCGACTAGCGGGCTCTACGAGCAGTACTTC.